The clone carrying this TCR beta chain was counted at least ten times. The antigen is not known. These data originate in a study of Graves' ophthalmopathy and Graves' hyperthyroidism. Findings and limits, study-wide: The model predicted progression of ophthalmopathy with a sensitivity of approximately 68%, and its specificity was less than 85%.

RNA served as the template for amplifying TCR beta CDR3 regions. Investigators did first-round RT-PCR with HTBI primers, then second-round multiplex PCR. Each CDR3 protein is one row after TCRdb ran MiXCR on the multiplex PCR reads. The data hold around 670,000 distinct CDR3 sequences, with 40% observed a single time. Ophthalmopathy in the donors was of moderate-to-severe activity, with CAS ≥3, NOSPECS ≥4 and duration under 3 months. Reliance was placed on clinical symptoms, serum thyroxine, TRAb, thyroid ultrasound and orbital computed tomography for diagnosis. The PBMCs used were ones drawn from about 9.7 ml of fresh peripheral blood. The TCR originated in an adult man with Graves' ophthalmopathy. The sample was peripheral blood.

The CDR3 region is CASRRTSSGEQYF. The CDR3 coding sequence is TGTGCCAGCAGAAGGACTAGCTCCGGCGAGCAGTACTTC. V gene TRBV2 combines with J gene TRBJ2-7; 8 bases fit TRBD2. Per germline, CDR1 SNHLY and CDR2 FYNNEI. This CDR3 has 13 residues. Unmatched junction bases numbered 7, after V lost 6 bases and J lost 6 bases. The full variable domain, its missing parts supplied by reference TRBV2 and TRBJ2-7, is EPEVTQTPSHQVTQMGQEVILRCVPISNHLYFYWYRQILGQKVEFLVSFYNNEISEKSEIFDDQFSVERPDGSNFTLKIRSTKLEDSAMYFCASRRTSSGEQYFGPGTRLTVT.